This T cell receptor beta chain originates from a study of Graves' ophthalmopathy and Graves' hyperthyroidism. Overall study context: Peripheral blood sampling occurred at initial diagnosis, before any treatment. Study-wide findings and caveats: Detected in blood as well were most expanded thyroid clonotypes with frequency above 0.001.

The TCR beta CDR3 regions underwent amplification from RNA transcripts. HTBI-primed RT-PCR formed the first round, and a multiplex PCR formed the second. Each CDR3 protein gets one entry after TCRdb re-called the multiplex PCR reads with MiXCR. The data show around 470,000 distinct CDR3 sequences, 14% seen once. V was pared by 0 bases and J by 2 bases, with 8 bases between. This CDR3 contains 16 residues. Germline V gene data show CDR1 as SGHAT and CDR2 as FQDESV (reference sequence). Other autoimmune diseases, uncontrolled infections, pregnancy or lactation excluded patients from enrollment. The PBMCs used were ones drawn from 10 ml of fresh peripheral blood. Concerning this clonotype: Its antigen is currently unknown.

The sequenced sample consisted of blood. The chain couples TRBV11-1 to TRBJ2-6; possible D gene TRBD1, 6 bases. The TCR originated in a woman in her twenties or thirties with Graves' ophthalmopathy. CDR3 sequence: CASSLARGTGANVLTF. The CDR3 DNA follows: TGTGCCAGCAGCTTAGCGAGGGGGACTGGGGCCAACGTCCTGACTTTC.